This T cell receptor beta chain appears in the sequencing data of a study of cytomegalovirus exposure and HLA in healthy donors. The V and J ends lost 1 base and 8 bases respectively, with 11 bases between them. This CDR3 has 13 amino acids. Germline CDR1 SGHTA, CDR2 FQGNSA. Concerning this clone: Its antigen is not known.

Study-wide findings and caveats: There were several of the most significant clusters that appeared linked to common viral pathogens in a later analysis. The study assumed roughly uniform donor sequencing depth for presence/absence analyses. Researchers left out some V segments, among them TRBV6-2 and TRBV6-3, as indistinguishable.

The PCR employed 60 Vbeta primers together with 13 Jbeta primers. The assay was immunoSEQ multiplex PCR, and TCRdb's table has in-frame clones only and misses some. The table has tens of thousands of clones, roughly 84% seen once. Sequenced material: PBMCs. This rearrangement joins TRBV7-2 to TRBJ1-2, with unresolved D. The receptor was isolated from a woman aged 18-35 years in good health and CMV-seronegative. The CDR3 protein is CASSLGSGNGYTF. The DNA of the CDR3 is TGTGCCAGCAGCTTAGGATCGGGAAACGGCTACACCTTC.